This T cell receptor beta chain was captured in a study of regulatory and conventional T cells in RAG deficiency (dated by TCRdb to the late 2010s). About the full investigation: High-throughput TCR beta sequencing was used to compare the repertoire diversity and composition of Treg, conventional CD4+ and CD8+ T cells between RAG-deficient patients and healthy controls.

Before genomic DNA was extracted, conventional CD4+ T cells were isolated from blood as CD25-low CD127-high cells. Repertoire analyses used fewer than ten healthy control donors as the comparison group. The investigation overall reported the following: All patient T-cell subsets had shorter CDR3 lengths; Omenn syndrome patients showed >75% Treg-Tconv repertoire overlap at nucleotide and amino acid level. In Omenn syndrome and CID/AS patients compared with controls, roughly 100-fold fewer unique TCR beta sequences were detected from Treg cells, versus approximately 9.7-fold fewer for other subsets. Some T-cell subset analyses were not performed for some subjects. Compared with control T-cell subpopulations, the RAG-deficient patients had markedly lower Shannon entropy and higher Simpson indices. Rather than being bona fide Treg cells, the sorted CD25-high CD127-low cells in Omenn syndrome patients may represent peripherally activated cells.

From cysteine to phenylalanine, the CDR3 is 15 amino acids long. Just CDR3 DNA is preserved here, 45 bases in frame from base 1. For CDR1 and CDR2, the germline V gene lists MNHEY and SVGAGI. For this chain, trimming is 2 bases at the V end and 8 bases at the J end, and the number of junction bases without a gene match is 9. As concerns this clone: No cognate antigen has been identified for it. Per-nucleotide qualities are absent, and no much larger clonotype sits a single base away.

Preparation of the library involved the immunoSEQ multiplex PCR assay. Genomic DNA from the sorted T-cell subsets was used to amplify rearranged TCR beta chain products, which were then sequenced. Per the authors' processing: Shannon entropy and Simpson indices were used to quantify the repertoire diversity of productive TCR beta rearrangements. To gauge clonal expansion, the frequencies of the 100 most abundant productive TCR beta clonotypes among total reads were added together. A self-reactivity index based on amino acid usage at CDR3beta positions 6 and 7 was applied to the TRB repertoires. Two-way ANOVA was used for repertoire analyses, and Student t or Mann-Whitney tests were used for flow cytometric analyses. TCRdb obtained this table from immuneACCESS and retained in-frame rearrangements with V and J assigned. These tables miss some clones; where compared with another copy, unresolved V genes account for less than half of the shortfall, and the remainder is unexplained. V and J calls and clone size are as listed in that table; D and trimming were resolved from the DNA. Recorded for this sample are 30,000 to 40,000 clones; 76% of them occurred a single time. The ten biggest clones cover around 3.4% of the sample.

This sample was shared with a second study, whose subject was regulatory T cells. Looking at the second paper: The multiplex PCR used 52 forward TRBV primers and 13 reverse TRBJ primers, with assay-based and computational corrections for amplification bias. Restricted unique TRB V-J pairs and skewed V and J gene usage were observed in patient repertoires, most markedly in regulatory T cells. The study compared T-cell receptor beta repertoires of sorted regulatory, conventional CD4+ and CD8+ T cells between CD3G-deficient patients and healthy controls. Ficoll density separation was used to isolate peripheral blood mononuclear cells. Rearranged TRB loci were amplified from genomic DNA by multiplex PCR within the immunoSEQ assay. TRB amplicons were sequenced using an Illumina HiSeq platform. Custom algorithms error-filtered the raw sequences and aligned them to reference gene sequences, after which the immunoSEQ online tools were used for analysis. The frequencies of productive and nonproductive TRB rearrangements were evaluated among unique sequences as well as among total sequences. Prism software was used to run t tests, Mann-Whitney tests or two-way ANOVA for comparisons between groups.

Source material: CD4+ effector T cells sorted from blood. This TCR was sampled from a human donor in good health. The chain is made from TRBV6-5 and TRBJ1-2; 9 central bases correspond to TRBD1. The CDR3 here reads CASSYEGQGIRGYTF. The DNA sequence follows: TGTGCCAGCAGTTACGAGGGACAGGGCATTAGGGGCTACACCTTC.